This entry lists 14 T cell receptor beta chains sequenced from one sample in a study of blood T cell repertoires in COVID-19. Here immunoSEQ multiplex PCR was the method, and the copy in TCRdb shows in-frame clones only, minus some. The data contain more than 110,000 clones, about 80% of them singletons. Sequencing was performed on peripheral blood. The receptors were sampled from a man in his 60s with acute or convalescent COVID-19.

The V call is TRBV2, the J call TRBJ1-3; unclear D gene. V was shortened by 8 bases and J by 8 bases, with 28 bases between the two germline ends. Germline V gene sequence: CDR1 SNHLY, CDR2 FYNNEI. This CDR3 spans 17 amino acids. The CDR3 protein is CASPRTLTLSPEDTIYF. The DNA for the CDR3 is TGTGCCAGCCCCCGGACTCTCACCCTTAGCCCGGAAGACACCATATATTTT.

This chain uses TRBV27 with TRBJ1-3, with D uncertain. The V and J ends lost 5 bases and 0 bases respectively, with 11 bases between them. Germline V gene lookup returns CDR1 MNHEY and CDR2 SMNVEV (reference sequence). This CDR3 spans 15 amino acids. CDR3 nucleotides: TGTGCCAGCAGTAGAGGAGGCAGCTCTGGAAACACCATATATTTT. Translated, it gives CASSRGGSSGNTIYF.

The CDR3 DNA reads TGTGCCAGCACGACAGTTAGCTCCTACGAGCAGTACTTC. Amino acids: CASTTVSSYEQYF. This chain joins TRBV28 and TRBJ2-7; D may be TRBD1 (5 bases). This CDR3 is built from 13 residues. Germline loops: CDR1 MDHEN, CDR2 SYDVKM. The V and J ends lost 7 bases and 0 bases respectively, with 10 bases between them.

The genes are TRBV28 and TRBJ1-5; maybe TRBD1 (5 bases). The V gene's germline CDR1 is MDHEN and CDR2 SYDVKM. Trimming took 9 bases from V and 7 from J, leaving 13 bases between them. This CDR3 region has 12 residues. DNA of the CDR3: TGTGCCAGTAGAACAGGTTTGCAGCCCCAGCATTTT. Translation gives CASRTGLQPQHF. Looking up the rest from reference TRBV28 and TRBJ1-5 gives the full variable domain: DVKVTQSSRYLVKRTGEKVFLECVQDMDHENMFWYRQDPGLGLRLIYFSYDVKMKEKGDIPEGYSVSREKKERFSLILESASTNQTSMYLCASRTGLQPQHFGDGTRLSIL.

The V gene is TRBV11-2, the J gene TRBJ1-2; TRBD1 matches at 10 bases. Germline V gene lookup returns CDR1 SGHAT and CDR2 FQNNGV. Losses at the gene ends were 0 bases for V and 5 bases for J; bases not matched to a gene: 6. This CDR3 spans 16 amino acids. Written as DNA, the CDR3 is TGTGCCAGCAGCTTAGACGGGACAGGGGCCGCGTATGGCTACACCTTC. Translation gives CASSLDGTGAAYGYTF.

The chain joins TRBV6-5 to TRBJ1-1; no firm D call. Germline V gene data show CDR1 as MNHEY and CDR2 as SVGAGI. The V end was cut by 6 bases, the J end by 0 bases, with 11 bases between. This CDR3 comprises 14 residues. The CDR3 reads CASSRETMNTEAFF. CDR3 coding DNA: TGTGCCAGCAGCCGGGAGACCATGAACACTGAAGCTTTCTTT.

This clone was seen a handful of times. The chain uses TRBV29-1 and TRBJ2-7; D call uncertain. The CDR3 covers 14 residues. From germline, CDR1 is SQVTM and CDR2 ANQGSEA. The V end was cut by 5 bases, the J end by 1 base, with 15 bases between. The CDR3 DNA follows: TGCAGCGTTCGGGTAGGCCCATTGTCCTACGAGCAGTACTTC. It is translated as CSVRVGPLSYEQYF.

V and J are TRBV29-1 and TRBJ1-1; D unclear. Trimming left V 5 bases short and J 4 bases short, with 20 bases between. CDR1 SQVTM and CDR2 ANQGSEA come from the germline V gene. The CDR3 is made up of 15 amino acids. CDR3 sequence (DNA): TGCAGCGTTTACAGATTACGAGACCCGAGCACTGAAGCTTTCTTT. Protein sequence: CSVYRLRDPSTEAFF. Looking up the rest from reference TRBV29-1 and TRBJ1-1 gives the full variable domain: SAVISQKPSRDICQRGTSLTIQCQVDSQVTMMFWYRQQPGQSLTLIATANQGSEATYESGFVIDKFPISRPNLTFSTLTVSNMSPEDSSIYLCSVYRLRDPSTEAFFGQGTRLTVV.

This clone was seen only a few times. The chain combines TRBV18 with TRBJ1-2; unclear D gene. The CDR3 spans 14 residues. V lost 0 bases and J lost 5, with 10 bases in between. Germline values: CDR1 KGHSH, CDR2 LQKENI. The CDR3 loop is CASSPPAAEYGYTF. For the CDR3, the DNA is TGTGCCAGCTCACCACCGGCGGCTGAATATGGCTACACCTTC.

The J gene is TRBJ2-2, the V gene TRBV3-1 (or the pseudogene TRBV3-2); 8 nucleotides line up with TRBD2. The J segment lost 5 bases and the V segment lost 3 bases, leaving 8 bases of the junction unmatched. The CDR3 is made up of 16 amino acids. Germline V gene data show CDR1 as LGHDT and CDR2 as YNNKEL (reference sequence). CDR3 sequence: CASSQFSGTGTGELFF. CDR3 DNA sequence: TGTGCCAGCAGCCAGTTTAGCGGGACGGGTACCGGGGAGCTGTTTTTT.

The CDR3 DNA reads TGTGCCAGCAGACTAGCGGGAGGTGAGCAGTTCTTC. Protein product: CASRLAGGEQFF. The chain joins TRBV6-5 to TRBJ2-1; 12 bases fit TRBD2. Germline-derived CDR1 and CDR2 are MNHEY and SVGAGI. The ends lost 6 bases at V and 9 bases at J; junction bases unmatched: 0. This CDR3 has 12 amino acids.

The CDR3 DNA follows: TGTGCCAGCAGTTCCGGGGGAGCGGGAGAGGACGAGCAGTACTTC. Protein product: CASSSGGAGEDEQYF. The V gene is TRBV28, the J gene TRBJ2-7; TRBD2 matches at 8 bases. The CDR3 length is 15 residues. Germline lookup yields CDR1 MDHEN and CDR2 SYDVKM. Unmatched junction bases numbered 10, after V lost 4 bases and J lost 5 bases. Variable domain in full (rest from reference TRBV28 and TRBJ2-7): DVKVTQSSRYLVKRTGEKVFLECVQDMDHENMFWYRQDPGLGLRLIYFSYDVKMKEKGDIPEGYSVSREKKERFSLILESASTNQTSMYLCASSSGGAGEDEQYFGPGTRLTVT.

This rearrangement joins TRBV6-5 to TRBJ1-5; 8 nucleotides align to TRBD1. The CDR3 covers 14 residues. Germline V gene data show CDR1 as MNHEY and CDR2 as SVGAGI. V was clipped by 7 bases and J by 2 bases; unmatched bases: 4. The CDR3 DNA reads TGTGCCAGCACCGACAGGGGCGGCAATCAGCCCCAGCATTTT. It codes for CASTDRGGNQPQHF.

The chain is built from TRBV11-3 and TRBJ2-7; a possible D gene is TRBD2 (6 bases). V shed 1 base and J shed 7 bases, with 14 bases lying between them. The CDR3 runs to 14 residues. Germline assignment: CDR1 SGHNT and CDR2 YENEEA. The CDR3 nucleotides read TGTGCCAGCAGCTTAGGACTCCCGGGGGAGGAGCAGTACTTC. Translated: CASSLGLPGEEQYF.